This TCR beta chain was observed in a study of identical twins. This CDR3 is built from 17 residues. V lost 6 bases, J lost 9 bases, and 18 bases stayed unmatched. TCRdb processed the 5' RACE reads anew with MiXCR; each CDR3 protein has one entry. This sample has hundreds of thousands of distinct CDR3 sequences, with 21% found just once. Turning to this clonotype: Its antigen remains unknown.

Findings and limits, study-wide: The presence of invariant MAIT and iNKT cells could partly confound analyses of zero-insertion sequences. Whereas memory repertoires showed no such difference, abundant cord blood beta clonotypes carried fewer insertions.

This sample was also put to use in a study of T cells expressing NK-cell markers.

Sequences were obtained from PBMCs. This receptor was obtained from a woman younger than 30 in good health. J is TRBJ2-1 and V is TRBV12-3 or TRBV12-4, with 9 bases identical to TRBD2. CDR3 region: CASSPQVAGVGPGEQFF. For the CDR3, the DNA is TGTGCCAGCAGCCCCCAAGTAGCGGGAGTGGGTCCGGGTGAGCAGTTCTTC.